The clone carrying this T cell receptor (beta chain) occurred many times. Its antigen is unidentified. The time point denotes: newly diagnosed GD, antithyroid drugs for less than 3 months. After RNA was extracted from PBMCs, the TCR library was made from it. The data were taken from a study of regulatory T cells in long-lasting Graves disease. General study findings and limits: Persistent cases favored TRBV28, TRBJ1-2 and TRBJ2-5.

Arm-PCR with iRepertoire HTBI primers amplified the CDR3 regions for these TCR beta libraries. TCRdb re-called the multiplex PCR reads with MiXCR, one entry per CDR3 protein. Of 300,000 to 400,000 distinct CDR3 sequences in the sample, 15% to 20% are singletons; the top ten hold about 40%. This CDR3 spans 13 amino acids. The V end lost 3 bases, the J end lost 9 bases, and 12 bases lay between the germline ends. The sequencing here drew on peripheral blood mononuclear cells (PBMCs), taken at new diagnosis, from a patient treated with antithyroid drugs. The chain employs TRBV12-3 or TRBV12-4 and TRBJ1-5; possibly TRBD1 for D (5 bases). The receptor comes from a female donor with Graves disease. CDR3 region: CASSLWDARPQHF. In DNA, the CDR3 is TGTGCCAGCAGTTTGTGGGACGCCAGGCCCCAGCATTTT.